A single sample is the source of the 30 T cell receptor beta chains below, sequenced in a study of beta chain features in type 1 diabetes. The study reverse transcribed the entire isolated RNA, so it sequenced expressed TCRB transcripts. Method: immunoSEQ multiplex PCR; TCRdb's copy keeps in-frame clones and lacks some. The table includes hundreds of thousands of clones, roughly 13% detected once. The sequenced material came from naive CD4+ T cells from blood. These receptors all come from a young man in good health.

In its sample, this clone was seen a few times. The CDR3: CASSPNPHILGETQYF. The CDR3, as DNA: TGTGCCAGCAGCCCTAATCCGCACATCCTCGGGGAGACCCAGTACTTC. The rearrangement links TRBV9 to TRBJ2-5; D is ambiguous. The V and J ends lost 4 bases and 5 bases respectively, with 21 bases between them. The germline CDR1 and CDR2 sequences are SGDLS and YYNGEE. CDR3 length: 16 amino acids.

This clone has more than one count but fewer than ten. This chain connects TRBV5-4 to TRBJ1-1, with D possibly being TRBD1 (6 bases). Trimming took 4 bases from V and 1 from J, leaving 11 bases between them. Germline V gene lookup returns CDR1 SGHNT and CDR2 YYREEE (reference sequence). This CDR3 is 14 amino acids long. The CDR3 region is CASSEKTGNTEAFF. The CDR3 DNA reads TGTGCCAGCAGCGAGAAGACAGGGAACACTGAAGCTTTCTTT. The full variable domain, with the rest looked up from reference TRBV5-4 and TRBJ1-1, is ETGVTQSPTHLIKTRGQQVTLRCSSQSGHNTVSWYQQALGQGPQFIFQYYREEENGRGNFPPRFSGLQFPNYSSELNVNALELDDSALYLCASSEKTGNTEAFFGQGTRLTVV.

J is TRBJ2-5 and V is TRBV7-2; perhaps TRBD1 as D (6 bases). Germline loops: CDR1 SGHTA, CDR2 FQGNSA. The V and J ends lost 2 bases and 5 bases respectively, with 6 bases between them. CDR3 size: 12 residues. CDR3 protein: CASSLRGETQYF. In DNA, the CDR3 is TGTGCCAGCAGCTTAAGGGGGGAGACCCAGTACTTC.

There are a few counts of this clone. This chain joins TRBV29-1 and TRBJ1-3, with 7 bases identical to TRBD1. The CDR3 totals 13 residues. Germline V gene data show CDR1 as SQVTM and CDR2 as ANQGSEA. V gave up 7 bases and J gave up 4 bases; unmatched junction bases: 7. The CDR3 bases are TGCAGCGCTCTGACAGGGATCGGAAACACCATATATTTT. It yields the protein CSALTGIGNTIYF.

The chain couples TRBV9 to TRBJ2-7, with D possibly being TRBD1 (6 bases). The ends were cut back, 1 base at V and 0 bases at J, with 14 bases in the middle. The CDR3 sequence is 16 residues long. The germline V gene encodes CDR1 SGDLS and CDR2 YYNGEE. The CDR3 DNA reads TGTGCCAGCAGCGTATCAGGACAGCCAGACTCCTACGAGCAGTACTTC. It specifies CASSVSGQPDSYEQYF.

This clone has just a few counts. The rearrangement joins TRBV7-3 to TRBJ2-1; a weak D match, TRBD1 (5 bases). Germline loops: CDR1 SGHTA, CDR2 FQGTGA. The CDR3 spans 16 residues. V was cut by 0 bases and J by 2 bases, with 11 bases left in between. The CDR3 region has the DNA TGTGCCAGCAGCTTAACGCCCCAGGGCCCCTACAATGAGCAGTTCTTC. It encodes CASSLTPQGPYNEQFF.

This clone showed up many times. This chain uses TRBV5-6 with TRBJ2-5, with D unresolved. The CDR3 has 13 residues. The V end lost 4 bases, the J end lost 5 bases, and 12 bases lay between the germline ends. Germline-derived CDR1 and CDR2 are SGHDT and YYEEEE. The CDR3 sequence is CASSPDIWETQYF. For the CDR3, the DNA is TGTGCCAGCAGCCCTGACATATGGGAGACCCAGTACTTC.

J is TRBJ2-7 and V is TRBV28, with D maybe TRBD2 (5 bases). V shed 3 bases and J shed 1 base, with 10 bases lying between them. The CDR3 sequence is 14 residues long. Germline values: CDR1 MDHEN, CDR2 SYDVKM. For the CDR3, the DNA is TGTGCCAGCAGTTTCCGTCTAGCTTCCTACGAGCAGTACTTC. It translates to CASSFRLASYEQYF.

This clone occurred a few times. This chain's CDR3 is CASSPVVSGANVLTF. The CDR3 DNA sequence: TGTGCCAGCTCCCCAGTGGTCTCTGGGGCCAACGTCCTGACTTTC. This chain connects TRBV7-6 to TRBJ2-6; the D is unclear. Per germline, CDR1 SGHVS and CDR2 FNYEAQ. Trimming took 8 bases from V and 0 from J, leaving 11 bases between them. This CDR3 comprises 15 residues. Supplemented by reference TRBV7-6 and TRBJ2-6, the full variable domain reads GAGVSQSPRYKVTKRGQDVALRCDPISGHVSLYWYRQALGQGPEFLTYFNYEAQQDKSGLPNDRFSAERPEGSISTLTIQRTEQRDSAMYRCASSPVVSGANVLTFGAGSRLTVL.

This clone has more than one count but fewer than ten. In nucleotides, the CDR3 is TGTGCCAGCACGGGGGGGCAGGGGAGGTACGAGCAGTACTTC. Residues: CASTGGQGRYEQYF. The J gene is TRBJ2-7, the V gene TRBV28; TRBD2 agrees at 8 bases. This CDR3 region has 14 residues. V trimming: 7 bases; J trimming: 4 bases; junction bases outside the gene matches: 9. In germline, CDR1 is MDHEN, CDR2 SYDVKM.

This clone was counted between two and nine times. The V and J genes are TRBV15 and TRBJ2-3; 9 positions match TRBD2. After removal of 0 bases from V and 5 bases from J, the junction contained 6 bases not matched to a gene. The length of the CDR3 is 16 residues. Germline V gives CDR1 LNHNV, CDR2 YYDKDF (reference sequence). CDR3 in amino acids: CATSRDPAGGLDTQYF. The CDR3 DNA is TGTGCCACCAGCAGAGACCCAGCGGGGGGCCTAGATACGCAGTATTTT.

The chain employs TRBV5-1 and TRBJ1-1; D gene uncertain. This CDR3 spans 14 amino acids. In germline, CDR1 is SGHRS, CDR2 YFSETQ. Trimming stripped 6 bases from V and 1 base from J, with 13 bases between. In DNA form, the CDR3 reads TGCGCCAGCAAGTTTACGGGGTCGAACACTGAAGCTTTCTTT. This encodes CASKFTGSNTEAFF.

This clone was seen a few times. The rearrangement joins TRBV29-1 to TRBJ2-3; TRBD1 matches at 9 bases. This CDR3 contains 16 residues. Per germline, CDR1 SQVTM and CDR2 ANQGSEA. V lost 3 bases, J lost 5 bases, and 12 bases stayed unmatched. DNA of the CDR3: TGCAGCGTTGATGGGGACAGGGCGTCTTATCGAGATACGCAGTATTTT. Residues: CSVDGDRASYRDTQYF.

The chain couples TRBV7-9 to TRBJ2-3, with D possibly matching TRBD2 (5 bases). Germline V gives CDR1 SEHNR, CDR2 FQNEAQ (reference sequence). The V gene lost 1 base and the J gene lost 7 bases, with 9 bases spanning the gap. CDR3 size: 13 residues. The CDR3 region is CASSLEPGNTQYF. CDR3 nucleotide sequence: TGTGCCAGCAGCTTAGAGCCGGGGAATACGCAGTATTTT.

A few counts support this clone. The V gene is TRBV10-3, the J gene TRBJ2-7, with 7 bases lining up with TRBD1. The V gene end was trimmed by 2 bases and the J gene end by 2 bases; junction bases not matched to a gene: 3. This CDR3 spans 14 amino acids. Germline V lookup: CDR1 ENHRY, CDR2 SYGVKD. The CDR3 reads CAISEDRETYEQYF. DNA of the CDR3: TGTGCCATCAGTGAGGACAGGGAGACCTACGAGCAGTACTTC.

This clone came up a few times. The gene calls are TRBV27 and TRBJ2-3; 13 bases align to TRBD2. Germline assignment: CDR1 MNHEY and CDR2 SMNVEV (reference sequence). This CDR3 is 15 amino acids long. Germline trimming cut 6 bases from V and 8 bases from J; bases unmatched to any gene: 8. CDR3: CASSRTSGSSITQYF. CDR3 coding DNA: TGTGCCAGCAGCCGGACTAGCGGGAGCTCGATTACGCAGTATTTT.

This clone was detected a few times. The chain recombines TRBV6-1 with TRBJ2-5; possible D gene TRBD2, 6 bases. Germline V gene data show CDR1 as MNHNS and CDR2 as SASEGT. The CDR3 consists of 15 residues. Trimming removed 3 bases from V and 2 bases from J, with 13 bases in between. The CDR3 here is CASSDLDGRQETQYF. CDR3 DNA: TGTGCCAGCAGTGACCTTGACGGGAGACAAGAGACCCAGTACTTC.

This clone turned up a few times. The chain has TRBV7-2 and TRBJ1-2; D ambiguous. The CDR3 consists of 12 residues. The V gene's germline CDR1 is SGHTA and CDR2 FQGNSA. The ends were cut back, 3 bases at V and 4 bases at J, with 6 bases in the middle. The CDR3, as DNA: TGTGCCAGCAGCTTCCCAGGCTATGGCTACACCTTC. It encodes CASSFPGYGYTF.

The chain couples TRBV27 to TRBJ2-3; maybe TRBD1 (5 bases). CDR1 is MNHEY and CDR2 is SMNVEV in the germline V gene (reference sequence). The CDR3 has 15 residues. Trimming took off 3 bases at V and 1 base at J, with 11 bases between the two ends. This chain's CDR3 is CASSFLRVGTDTQYF. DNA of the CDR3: TGTGCCAGCAGTTTCCTCAGGGTGGGCACAGATACGCAGTATTTT.

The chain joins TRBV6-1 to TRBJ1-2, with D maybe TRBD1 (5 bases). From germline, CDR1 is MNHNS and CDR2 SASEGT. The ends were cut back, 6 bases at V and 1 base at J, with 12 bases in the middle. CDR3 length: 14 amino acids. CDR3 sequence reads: CASRGGPFNYGYTF. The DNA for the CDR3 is TGTGCCAGCAGGGGGGGACCTTTTAACTATGGCTACACCTTC.

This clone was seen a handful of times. CDR3 in amino acids: CASSLNSGPTADTQYF. CDR3 sequence (DNA): TGTGCCAGCAGCTTAAATTCAGGTCCCACGGCAGATACGCAGTATTTT. The chain carries TRBV7-2 and TRBJ2-3; D call uncertain. This CDR3 is built from 16 residues. The V and J ends lost 2 bases and 4 bases respectively, with 16 bases between them. The germline CDR1 and CDR2 sequences are SGHTA and FQGNSA.

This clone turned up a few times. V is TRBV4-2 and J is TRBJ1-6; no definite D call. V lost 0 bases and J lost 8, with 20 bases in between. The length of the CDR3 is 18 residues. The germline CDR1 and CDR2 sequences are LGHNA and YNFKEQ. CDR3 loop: CASSQERELGLTDSPLHF. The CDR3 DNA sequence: TGTGCCAGCAGCCAAGAGAGGGAACTCGGACTGACCGATTCACCCCTCCACTTT.

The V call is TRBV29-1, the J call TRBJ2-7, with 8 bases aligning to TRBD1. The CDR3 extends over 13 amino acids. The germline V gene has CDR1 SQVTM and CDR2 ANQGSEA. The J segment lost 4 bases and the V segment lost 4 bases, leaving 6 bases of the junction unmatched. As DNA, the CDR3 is TGCAGCGTTGGGGACAGGACTCGGTACGAGCAGTACTTC. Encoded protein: CSVGDRTRYEQYF.

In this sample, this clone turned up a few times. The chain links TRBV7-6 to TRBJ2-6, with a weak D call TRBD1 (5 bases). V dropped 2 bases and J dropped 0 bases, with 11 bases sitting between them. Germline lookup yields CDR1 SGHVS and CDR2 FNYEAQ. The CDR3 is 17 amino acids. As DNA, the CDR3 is TGTGCCAGCAGCTTACAGGGTTTATTCTCTGGGGCCAACGTCCTGACTTTC. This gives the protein CASSLQGLFSGANVLTF.

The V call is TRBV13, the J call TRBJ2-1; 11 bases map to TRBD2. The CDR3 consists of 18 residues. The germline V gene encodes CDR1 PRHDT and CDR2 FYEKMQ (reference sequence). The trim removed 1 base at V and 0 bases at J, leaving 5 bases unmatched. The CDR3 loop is CASSLVLAGDISYNEQFF. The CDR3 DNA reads TGTGCCAGCAGCTTAGTACTAGCGGGGGACATCTCCTACAATGAGCAGTTCTTC.

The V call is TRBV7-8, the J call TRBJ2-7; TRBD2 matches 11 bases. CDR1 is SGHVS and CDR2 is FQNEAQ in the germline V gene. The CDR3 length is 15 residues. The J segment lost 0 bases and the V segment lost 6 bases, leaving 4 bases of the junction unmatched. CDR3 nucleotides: TGTGCCAGCAGTAGAGGACTAGCGGGCTCCTACGAGCAGTACTTC. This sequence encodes CASSRGLAGSYEQYF. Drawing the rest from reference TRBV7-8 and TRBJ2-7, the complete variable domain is GAGVSQSPRYKVAKRGQDVALRCDPISGHVSLFWYQQALGQGPEFLTYFQNEAQLDKSGLPSDRFFAERPEGSVSTLKIQRTQQEDSAVYLCASSRGLAGSYEQYFGPGTRLTVT.

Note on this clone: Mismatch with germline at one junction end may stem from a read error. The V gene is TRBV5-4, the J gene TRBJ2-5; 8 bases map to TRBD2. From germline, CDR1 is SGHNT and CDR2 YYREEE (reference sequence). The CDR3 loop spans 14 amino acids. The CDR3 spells CASSQISGEETQYF. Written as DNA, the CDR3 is TGCGCCAGCAGCCAAATTAGCGGGGAAGAGACCCAGTACTTC.

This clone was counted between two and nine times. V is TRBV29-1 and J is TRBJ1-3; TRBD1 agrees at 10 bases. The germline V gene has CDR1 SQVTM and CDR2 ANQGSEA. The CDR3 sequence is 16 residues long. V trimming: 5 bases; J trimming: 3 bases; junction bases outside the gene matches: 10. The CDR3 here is CSVRDRGRGGGNTIYF. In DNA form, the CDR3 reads TGCAGCGTTCGGGACAGGGGCCGCGGGGGTGGAAACACCATATATTTT.

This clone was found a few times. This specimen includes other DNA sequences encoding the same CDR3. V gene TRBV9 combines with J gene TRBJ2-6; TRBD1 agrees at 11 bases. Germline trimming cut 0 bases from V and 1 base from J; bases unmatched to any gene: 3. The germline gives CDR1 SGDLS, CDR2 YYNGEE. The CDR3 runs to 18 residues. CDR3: CASSVAGQGVSGANVLTF. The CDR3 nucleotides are TGTGCCAGCAGCGTAGCGGGACAGGGGGTTTCTGGGGCCAACGTCCTGACTTTC.

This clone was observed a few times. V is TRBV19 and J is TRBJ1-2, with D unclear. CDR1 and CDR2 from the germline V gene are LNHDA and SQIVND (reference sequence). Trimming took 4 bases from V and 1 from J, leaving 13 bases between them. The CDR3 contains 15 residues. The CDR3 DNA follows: TGTGCCAGTAGTACTGCGGAGAGTATTAACTATGGCTACACCTTC. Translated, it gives CASSTAESINYGYTF.